This T cell receptor (beta chain) was obtained from a study of lymphopenia after photon versus proton radiotherapy. Data came from immunoSEQ multiplex PCR; TCRdb stores just in-frame clones and leaves some out. The sample has around 20,000 clones, more than 85% seen once. V lost 6 bases to trimming and J lost 6 bases, with 21 bases between them. The germline V gene has CDR1 SGHVS and CDR2 FNYEAQ. The CDR3 runs 16 residues. The sample consisted of peripheral blood, taken from a patient treated with proton-based radiotherapy. This receptor was identified in a man older than 75 with esophageal cancer. The V gene is TRBV7-6, the J gene TRBJ2-1; tentative D call: TRBD1 (6 bases). The CDR3 nucleotides read TGTGCCAGCAGTCGAGAGGGAGCAGGGGTCCCCAATGAGCAGTTCTTC. Protein product: CASSREGAGVPNEQFF.